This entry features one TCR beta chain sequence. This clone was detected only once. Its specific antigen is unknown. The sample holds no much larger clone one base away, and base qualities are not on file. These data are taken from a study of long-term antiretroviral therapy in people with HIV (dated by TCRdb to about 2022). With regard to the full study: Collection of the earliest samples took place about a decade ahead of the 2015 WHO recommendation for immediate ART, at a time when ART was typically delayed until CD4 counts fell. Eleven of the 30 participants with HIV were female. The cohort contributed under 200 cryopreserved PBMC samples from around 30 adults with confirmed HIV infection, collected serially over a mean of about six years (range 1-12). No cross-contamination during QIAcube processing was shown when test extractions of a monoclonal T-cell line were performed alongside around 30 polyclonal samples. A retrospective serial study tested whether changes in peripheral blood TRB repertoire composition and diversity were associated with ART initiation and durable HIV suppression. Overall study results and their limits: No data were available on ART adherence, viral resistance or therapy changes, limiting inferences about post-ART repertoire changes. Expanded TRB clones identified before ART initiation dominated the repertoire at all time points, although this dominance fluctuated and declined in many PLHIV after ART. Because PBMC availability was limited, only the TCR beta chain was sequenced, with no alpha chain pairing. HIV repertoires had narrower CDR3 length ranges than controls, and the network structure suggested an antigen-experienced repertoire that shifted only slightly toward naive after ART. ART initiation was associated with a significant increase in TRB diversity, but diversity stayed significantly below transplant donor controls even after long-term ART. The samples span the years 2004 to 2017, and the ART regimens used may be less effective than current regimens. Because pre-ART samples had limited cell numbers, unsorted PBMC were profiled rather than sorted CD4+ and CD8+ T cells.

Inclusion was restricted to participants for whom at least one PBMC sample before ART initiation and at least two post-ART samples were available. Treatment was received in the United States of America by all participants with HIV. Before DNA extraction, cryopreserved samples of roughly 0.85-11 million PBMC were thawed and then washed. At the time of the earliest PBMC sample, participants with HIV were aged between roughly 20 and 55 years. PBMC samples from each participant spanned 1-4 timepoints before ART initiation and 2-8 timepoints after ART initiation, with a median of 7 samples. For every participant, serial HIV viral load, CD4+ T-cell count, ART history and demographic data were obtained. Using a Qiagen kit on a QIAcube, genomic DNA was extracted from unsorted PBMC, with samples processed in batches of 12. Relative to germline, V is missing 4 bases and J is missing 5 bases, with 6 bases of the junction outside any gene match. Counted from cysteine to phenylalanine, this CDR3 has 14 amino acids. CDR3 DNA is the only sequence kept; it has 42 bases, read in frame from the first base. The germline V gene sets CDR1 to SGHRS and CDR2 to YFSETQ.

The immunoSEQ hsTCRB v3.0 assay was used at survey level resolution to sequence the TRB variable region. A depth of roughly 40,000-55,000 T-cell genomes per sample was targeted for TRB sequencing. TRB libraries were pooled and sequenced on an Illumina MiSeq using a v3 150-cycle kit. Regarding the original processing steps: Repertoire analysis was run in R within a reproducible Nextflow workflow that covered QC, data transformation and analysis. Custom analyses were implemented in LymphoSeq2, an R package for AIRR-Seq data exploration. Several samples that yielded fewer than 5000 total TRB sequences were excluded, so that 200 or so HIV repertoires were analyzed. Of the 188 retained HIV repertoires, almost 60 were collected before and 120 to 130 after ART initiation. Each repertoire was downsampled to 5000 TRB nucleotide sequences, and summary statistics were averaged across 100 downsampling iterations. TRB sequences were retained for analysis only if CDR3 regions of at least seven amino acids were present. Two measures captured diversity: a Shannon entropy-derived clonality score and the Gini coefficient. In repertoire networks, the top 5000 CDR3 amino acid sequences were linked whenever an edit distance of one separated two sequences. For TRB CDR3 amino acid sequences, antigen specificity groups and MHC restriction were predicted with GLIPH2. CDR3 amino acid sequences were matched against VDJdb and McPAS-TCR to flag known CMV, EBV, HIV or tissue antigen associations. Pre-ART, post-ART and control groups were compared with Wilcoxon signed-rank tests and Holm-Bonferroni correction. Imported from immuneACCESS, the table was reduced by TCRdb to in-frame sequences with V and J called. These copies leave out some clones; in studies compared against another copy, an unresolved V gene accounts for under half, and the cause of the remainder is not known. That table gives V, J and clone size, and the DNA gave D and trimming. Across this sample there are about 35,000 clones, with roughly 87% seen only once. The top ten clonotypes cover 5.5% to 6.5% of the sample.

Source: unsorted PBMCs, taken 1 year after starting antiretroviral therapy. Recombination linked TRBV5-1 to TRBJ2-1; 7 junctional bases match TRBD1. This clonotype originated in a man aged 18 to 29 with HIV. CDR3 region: CASSVQGTNNEQFF. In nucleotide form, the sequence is TGCGCCAGCAGCGTACAGGGGACGAACAATGAGCAGTTCTTC. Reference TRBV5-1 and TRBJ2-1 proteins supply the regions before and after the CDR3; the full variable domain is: KAGVTQTPRYLIKTRGQQVTLSCSPISGHRSVSWYQQTPGQGLQFLFEYFSETQRNKGNFPGRFSGRQFSNSRSEMNVSTLELGDSALYLCASSVQGTNNEQFFGPGTRLTVL.